The subject of this entry is one T cell receptor beta chain. The data stem from a study of blood T cell repertoires in COVID-19. Study-level information: T cells, B-cell-depleted T cells, or PBMCs provided the cDNA or gDNA that served as material.

The CDR3 is 15 amino acids. The germline V gene encodes CDR1 SNHLY and CDR2 FYNNEI. Trimming cost V 6 bases and J 4 bases; bases outside gene matches: 7. Per the original data handling: Reference gene primer amplification in the assay estimated nucleated cell counts. Clones were sequenced by immunoSEQ multiplex PCR, and TCRdb holds only the in-frame ones, with some missing. That table is the source of V, J and clone size, and D and trimming were worked out from the DNA. The sample yields around 210,000 clones, roughly 85% seen once. The chain couples TRBV2 to TRBJ2-1; 9 bases are a match to TRBD1. This TCR was recovered from a man aged 50-59 years with COVID-19, enrolled during active disease. Sequencing input: peripheral blood. The CDR3 nucleotides read TGTGCCAGCAGGGCCGGGACAGGGATATACAATGAGCAGTTCTTC. Translating gives CASRAGTGIYNEQFF.